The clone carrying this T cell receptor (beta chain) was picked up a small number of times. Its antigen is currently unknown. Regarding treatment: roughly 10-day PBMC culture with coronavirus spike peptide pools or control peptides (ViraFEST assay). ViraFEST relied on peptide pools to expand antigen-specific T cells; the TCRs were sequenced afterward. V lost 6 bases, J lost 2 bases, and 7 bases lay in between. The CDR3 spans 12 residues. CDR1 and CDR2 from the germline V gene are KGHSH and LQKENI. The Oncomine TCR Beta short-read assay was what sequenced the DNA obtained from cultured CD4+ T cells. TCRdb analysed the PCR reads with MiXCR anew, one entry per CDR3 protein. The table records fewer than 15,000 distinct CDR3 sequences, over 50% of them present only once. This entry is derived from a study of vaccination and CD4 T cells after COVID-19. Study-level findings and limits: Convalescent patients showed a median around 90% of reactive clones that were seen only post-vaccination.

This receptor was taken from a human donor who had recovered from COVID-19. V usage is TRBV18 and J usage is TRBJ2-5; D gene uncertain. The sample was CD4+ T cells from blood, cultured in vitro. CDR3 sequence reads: CASSLDQETQYF. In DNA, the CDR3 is TGTGCCAGCTCCCTAGATCAAGAGACCCAGTACTTC.